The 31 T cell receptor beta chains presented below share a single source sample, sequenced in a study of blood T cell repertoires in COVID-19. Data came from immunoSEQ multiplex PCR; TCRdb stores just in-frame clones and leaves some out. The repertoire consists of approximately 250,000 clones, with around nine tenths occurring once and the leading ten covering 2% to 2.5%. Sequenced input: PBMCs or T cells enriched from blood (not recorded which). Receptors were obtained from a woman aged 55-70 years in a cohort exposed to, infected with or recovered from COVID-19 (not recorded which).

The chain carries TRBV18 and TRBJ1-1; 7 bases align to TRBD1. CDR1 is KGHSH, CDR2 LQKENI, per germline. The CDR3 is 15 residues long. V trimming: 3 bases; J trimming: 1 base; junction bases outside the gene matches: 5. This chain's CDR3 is CASSPRQGGNTEAFF. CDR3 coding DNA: TGTGCCAGCTCACCTCGACAGGGTGGGAACACTGAAGCTTTCTTT. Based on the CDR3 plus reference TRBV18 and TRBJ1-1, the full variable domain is NAGVMQNPRHLVRRRGQEARLRCSPMKGHSHVYWYRQLPEEGLKFMVYLQKENIIDESGMPKERFSAEFPKEGPSILRIQQVVRGDSAAYFCASSPRQGGNTEAFFGQGTRLTVV.

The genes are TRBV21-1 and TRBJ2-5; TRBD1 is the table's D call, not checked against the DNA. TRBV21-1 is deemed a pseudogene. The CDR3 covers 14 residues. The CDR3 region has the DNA TGTGCCAGCAGCGCTACAGGGGTACGGGAGACCCAGTACTTC. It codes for CASSATGVRETQYF.

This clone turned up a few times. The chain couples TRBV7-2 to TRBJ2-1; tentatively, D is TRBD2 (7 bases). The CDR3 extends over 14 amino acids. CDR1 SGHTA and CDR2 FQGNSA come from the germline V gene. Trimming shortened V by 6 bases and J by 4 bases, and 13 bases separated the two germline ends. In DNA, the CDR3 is TGTGCCAGCAGTCGGACTAGGGGGTACAATGAGCAGTTCTTC. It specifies CASSRTRGYNEQFF.

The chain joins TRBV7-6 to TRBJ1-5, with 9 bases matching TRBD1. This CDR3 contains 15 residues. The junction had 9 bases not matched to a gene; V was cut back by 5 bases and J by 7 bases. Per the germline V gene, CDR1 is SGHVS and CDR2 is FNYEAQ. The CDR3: CASSPGTGGRQPQHF. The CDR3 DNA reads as TGTGCCAGCAGCCCAGGAACAGGGGGCCGACAGCCCCAGCATTTT.

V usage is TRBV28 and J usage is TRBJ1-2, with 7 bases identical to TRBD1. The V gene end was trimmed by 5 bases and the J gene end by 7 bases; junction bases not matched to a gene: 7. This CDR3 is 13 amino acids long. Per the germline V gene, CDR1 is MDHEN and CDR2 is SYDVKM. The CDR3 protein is CASSDRASGGYTF. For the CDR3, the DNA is TGTGCCAGCAGTGACAGGGCATCCGGTGGCTACACCTTC.

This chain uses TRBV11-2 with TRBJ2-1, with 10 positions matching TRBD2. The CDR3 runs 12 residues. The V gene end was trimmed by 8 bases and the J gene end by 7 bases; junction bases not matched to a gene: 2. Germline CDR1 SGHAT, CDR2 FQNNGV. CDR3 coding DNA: TGTGCCAGCCAGACTAGCGGGAATGAGCAGTTCTTC. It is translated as CASQTSGNEQFF.

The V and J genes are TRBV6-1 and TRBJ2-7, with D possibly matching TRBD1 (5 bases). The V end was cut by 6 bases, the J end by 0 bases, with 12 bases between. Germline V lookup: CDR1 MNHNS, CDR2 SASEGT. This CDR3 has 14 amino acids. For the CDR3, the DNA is TGTGCCAGCAGGTTGACAGTCAGCTCCTACGAGCAGTACTTC. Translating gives CASRLTVSSYEQYF.

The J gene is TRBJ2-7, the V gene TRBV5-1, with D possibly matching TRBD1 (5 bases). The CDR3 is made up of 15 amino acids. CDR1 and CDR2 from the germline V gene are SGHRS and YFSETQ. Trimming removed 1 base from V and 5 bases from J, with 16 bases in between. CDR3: CASSLRQGRFDEQYF. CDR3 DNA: TGCGCCAGCAGCTTGAGGCAGGGTCGGTTTGACGAGCAGTACTTC.

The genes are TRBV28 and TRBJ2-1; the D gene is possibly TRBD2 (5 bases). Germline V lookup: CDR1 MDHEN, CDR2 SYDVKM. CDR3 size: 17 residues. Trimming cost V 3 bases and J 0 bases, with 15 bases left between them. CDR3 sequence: CASSFGGAQSSYNEQFF. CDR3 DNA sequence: TGTGCCAGCAGTTTTGGAGGAGCCCAAAGCTCCTACAATGAGCAGTTCTTC. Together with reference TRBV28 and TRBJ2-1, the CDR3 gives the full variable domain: DVKVTQSSRYLVKRTGEKVFLECVQDMDHENMFWYRQDPGLGLRLIYFSYDVKMKEKGDIPEGYSVSREKKERFSLILESASTNQTSMYLCASSFGGAQSSYNEQFFGPGTRLTVL.

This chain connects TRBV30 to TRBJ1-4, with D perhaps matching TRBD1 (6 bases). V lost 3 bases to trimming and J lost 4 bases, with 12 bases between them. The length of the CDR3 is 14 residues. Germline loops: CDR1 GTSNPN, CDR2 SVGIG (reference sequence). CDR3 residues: CAWRGRGINEKLFF. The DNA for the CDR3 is TGTGCCTGGAGGGGAAGGGGGATTAATGAAAAACTGTTTTTT.

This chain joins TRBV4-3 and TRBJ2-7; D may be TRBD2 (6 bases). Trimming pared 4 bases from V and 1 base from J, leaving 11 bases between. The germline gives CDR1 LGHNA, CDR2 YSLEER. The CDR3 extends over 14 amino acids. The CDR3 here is CASSPGTYSYEQYF. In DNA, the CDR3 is TGCGCCAGCAGCCCCGGGACTTATTCCTACGAGCAGTACTTC.

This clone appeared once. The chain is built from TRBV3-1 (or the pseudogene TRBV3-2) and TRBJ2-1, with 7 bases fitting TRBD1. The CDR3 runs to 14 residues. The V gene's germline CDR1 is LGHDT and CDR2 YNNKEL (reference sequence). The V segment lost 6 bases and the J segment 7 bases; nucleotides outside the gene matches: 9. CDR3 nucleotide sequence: TGTGCCAGCAGTAACGAACAGGGGTTGAATGAGCAGTTCTTC. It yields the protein CASSNEQGLNEQFF.

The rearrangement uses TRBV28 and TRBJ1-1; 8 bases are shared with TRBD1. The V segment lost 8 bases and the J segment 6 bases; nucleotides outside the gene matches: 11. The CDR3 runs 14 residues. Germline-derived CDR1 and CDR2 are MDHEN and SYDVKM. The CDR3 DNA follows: TGTGCCAGCGGAGACAGGGGCGTATACGCTGAAGCTTTCTTT. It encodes CASGDRGVYAEAFF.

As DNA, the CDR3 is TGTGCCAGCAGCCAAGATAAGGGGCGGCGTGGGAACGAGCAGTACTTC. Its protein product is CASSQDKGRRGNEQYF. J is TRBJ2-7 and V is TRBV14, with D perhaps TRBD1 (5 bases). V was trimmed by 0 bases and J by 5 bases, leaving 17 bases between them. This CDR3 is 16 amino acids long. Germline CDR1 reads SGHDN; CDR2 reads FVKESK.

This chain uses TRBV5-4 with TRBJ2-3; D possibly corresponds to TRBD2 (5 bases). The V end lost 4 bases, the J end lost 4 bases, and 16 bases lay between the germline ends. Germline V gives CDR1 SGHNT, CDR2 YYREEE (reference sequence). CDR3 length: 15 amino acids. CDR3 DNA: TGTGCCAGCAGCGCCCCCGGAGGAAGGGCAGATACGCAGTATTTT. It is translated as CASSAPGGRADTQYF.

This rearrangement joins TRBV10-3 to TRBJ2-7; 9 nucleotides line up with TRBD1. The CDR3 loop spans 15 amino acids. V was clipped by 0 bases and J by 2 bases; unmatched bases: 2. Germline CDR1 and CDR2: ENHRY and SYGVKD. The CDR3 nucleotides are TGTGCCATCAGTGAGTCTAGGGACAGGGCCTACGAGCAGTACTTC. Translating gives CAISESRDRAYEQYF.

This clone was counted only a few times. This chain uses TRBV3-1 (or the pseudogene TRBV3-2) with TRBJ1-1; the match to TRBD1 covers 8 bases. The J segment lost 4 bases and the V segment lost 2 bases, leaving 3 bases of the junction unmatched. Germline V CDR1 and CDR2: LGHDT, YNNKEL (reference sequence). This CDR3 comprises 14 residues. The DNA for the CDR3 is TGTGCCAGCAGCCAAACAGGGGGACGCACTGAAGCTTTCTTT. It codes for CASSQTGGRTEAFF.

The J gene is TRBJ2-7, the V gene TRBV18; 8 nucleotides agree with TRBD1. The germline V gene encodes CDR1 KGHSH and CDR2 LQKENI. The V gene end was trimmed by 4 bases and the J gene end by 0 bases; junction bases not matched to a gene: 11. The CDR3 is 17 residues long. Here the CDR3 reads CASSQGIITGGSYEQYF. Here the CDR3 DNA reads TGTGCCAGCTCACAAGGGATTATTACAGGGGGCTCCTACGAGCAGTACTTC.

CDR3 sequence: CASSSSGVHYGYTF. As DNA, the CDR3 is TGTGCCAGCAGCTCGTCAGGGGTTCACTATGGCTACACCTTC. The chain couples TRBV11-2 to TRBJ1-2, with a possible D match to TRBD1 (6 bases). CDR3 size: 14 residues. Germline values: CDR1 SGHAT, CDR2 FQNNGV. Deletions cut 4 bases from V and 3 bases from J, with 12 bases between.

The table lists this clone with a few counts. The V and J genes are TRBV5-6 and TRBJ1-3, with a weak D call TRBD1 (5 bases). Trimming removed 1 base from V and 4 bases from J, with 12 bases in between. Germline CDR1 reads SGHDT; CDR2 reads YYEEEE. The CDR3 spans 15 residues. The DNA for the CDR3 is TGTGCCAGCAGCTTGTTAACAGGACTAGGAAACACCATATATTTT. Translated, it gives CASSLLTGLGNTIYF.

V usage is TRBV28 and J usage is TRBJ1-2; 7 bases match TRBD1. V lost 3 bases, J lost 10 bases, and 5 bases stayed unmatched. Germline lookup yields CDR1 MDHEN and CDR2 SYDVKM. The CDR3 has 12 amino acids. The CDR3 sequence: CASSFRGTDYTF. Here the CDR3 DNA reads TGTGCCAGCAGTTTCAGGGGGACGGACTACACCTTC.

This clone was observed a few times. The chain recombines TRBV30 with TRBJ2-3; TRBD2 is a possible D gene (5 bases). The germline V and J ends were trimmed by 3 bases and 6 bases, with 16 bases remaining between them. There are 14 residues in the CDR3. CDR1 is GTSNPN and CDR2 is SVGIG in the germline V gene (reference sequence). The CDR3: CAWRLSGLGDTQYF. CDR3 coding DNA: TGTGCCTGGAGGTTAAGCGGTCTGGGGGATACGCAGTATTTT. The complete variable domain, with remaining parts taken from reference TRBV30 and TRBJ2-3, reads SQTIHQWPATLVQPVGSPLSLECTVEGTSNPNLYWYRQAAGRGLQLLFYSVGIGQISSEVPQNLSASRPQDRQFILSSKKLLLSDSGFYLCAWRLSGLGDTQYFGPGTRLTVL.

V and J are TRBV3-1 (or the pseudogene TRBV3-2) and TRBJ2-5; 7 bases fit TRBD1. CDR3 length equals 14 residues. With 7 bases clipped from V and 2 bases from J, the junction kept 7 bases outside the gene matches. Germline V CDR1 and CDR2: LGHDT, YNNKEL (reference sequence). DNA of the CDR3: TGTGCCAGCACCTTACAGGGGACACAAGAGACCCAGTACTTC. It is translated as CASTLQGTQETQYF.

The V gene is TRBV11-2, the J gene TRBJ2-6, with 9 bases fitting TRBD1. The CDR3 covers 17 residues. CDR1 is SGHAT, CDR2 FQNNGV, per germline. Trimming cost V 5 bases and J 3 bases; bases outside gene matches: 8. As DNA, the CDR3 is TGTGCCAGCAGCCCCCGGGACAGGGCGGTTGGGGCCAACGTCCTGACTTTC. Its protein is CASSPRDRAVGANVLTF.

The CDR3 DNA follows: TGTGCCAGCAGCCCGGGACTAGCGTACACCGGGGAGCTGTTTTTT. This encodes CASSPGLAYTGELFF. The chain employs TRBV7-3 and TRBJ2-2, with 10 bases lining up with TRBD2. The V gene's germline CDR1 is SGHTA and CDR2 FQGTGA. The CDR3 has 15 residues. V trimming: 5 bases; J trimming: 3 bases; junction bases outside the gene matches: 3.

The CDR3 loop is CASSRVAGRYEQYF. CDR3 in DNA: TGTGCCAGTAGTAGAGTAGCGGGAAGATACGAGCAGTACTTC. The chain links TRBV19 to TRBJ2-7, with 8 nucleotides matching TRBD2. V gave up 4 bases and J gave up 4 bases; unmatched junction bases: 6. CDR3 length equals 14 residues. Germline V gene lookup returns CDR1 LNHDA and CDR2 SQIVND (reference sequence).

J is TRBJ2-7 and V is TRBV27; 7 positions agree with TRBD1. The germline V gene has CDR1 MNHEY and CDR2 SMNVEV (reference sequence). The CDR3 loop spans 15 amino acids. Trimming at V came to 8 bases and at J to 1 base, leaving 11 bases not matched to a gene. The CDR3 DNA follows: TGTGCCAGCGGCCTACCGGGACAGAGATCCTACGAGCAGTACTTC. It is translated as CASGLPGQRSYEQYF.

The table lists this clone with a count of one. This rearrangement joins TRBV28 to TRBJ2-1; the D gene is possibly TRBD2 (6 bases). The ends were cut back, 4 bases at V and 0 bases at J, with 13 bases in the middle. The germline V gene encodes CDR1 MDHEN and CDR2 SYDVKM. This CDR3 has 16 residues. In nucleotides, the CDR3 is TGTGCCAGCAGTTCTCTTCTGGGAGGCTCCTACAATGAGCAGTTCTTC. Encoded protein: CASSSLLGGSYNEQFF.

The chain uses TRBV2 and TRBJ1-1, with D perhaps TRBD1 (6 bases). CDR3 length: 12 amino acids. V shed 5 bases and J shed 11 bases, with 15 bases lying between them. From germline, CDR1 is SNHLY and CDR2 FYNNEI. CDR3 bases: TGTGCCAGCAGTAGCAGGGGATGGGGTGCTTTCTTT. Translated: CASSSRGWGAFF.

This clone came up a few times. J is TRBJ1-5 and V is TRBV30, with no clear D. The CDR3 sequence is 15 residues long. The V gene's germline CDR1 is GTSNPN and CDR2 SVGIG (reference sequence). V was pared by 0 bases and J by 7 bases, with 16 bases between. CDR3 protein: CAWSVGRVSWQPQHF. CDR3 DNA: TGTGCCTGGAGTGTAGGCCGGGTATCTTGGCAGCCCCAGCATTTT.

CDR3 DNA sequence: TGCGCCAGCAGTGAAAGGTTGGAAGGGAGAACCCACGAGCAGTACTTC. As protein: CASSERLEGRTHEQYF. The gene calls are TRBV10-1 and TRBJ2-7, with D perhaps TRBD2 (5 bases). Trimming stripped 3 bases from V and 5 bases from J, with 20 bases between. This CDR3 contains 16 residues. Germline V gene sequence: CDR1 WNHNN, CDR2 SYGVQD (reference sequence).